This T cell receptor beta chain was retrieved from a study of cytomegalovirus exposure and HLA in healthy donors (dated by TCRdb to the late 2010s). Context from the whole study: In an earlier analysis of 587 of the donors, around 290 Gb of sequence data and 90 million to 130 million unique TCR beta sequences from about 179 million T cells were reported. Roughly 300 gigabases of sequencing data and tens of millions of unique TCR sequences were included in an early release covering roughly 700 HLA-typed donors. Of the roughly 400 genotyped donors, 65% to 90% fell in the genetic ancestry cluster associated with self-reported Caucasian donors. The study was designed to test whether signatures of past pathogen exposure could be identified by cataloging public T cell receptors. The T cell repertoires of around 670 subjects were profiled by immunosequencing and related to cytomegalovirus serostatus. A separate validation cohort of approximately 120 different subjects was used in addition to the roughly 720-subject first cohort. To predict cytomegalovirus infection status, the study brought together high-throughput TCR immunosequencing, statistical association of individual TCRs with disease status, and machine learning. In a later analysis, previously published TCR beta repertoires from 670 or so donors were re-analyzed and high-resolution HLA genotyping was added so that TCR occurrence patterns could be studied. Rather than using new phenotypic data, the later analysis identified candidate immune exposures from TCR beta sequences and from how often those sequences occurred across donors. To decide whether each TCR beta V gene segment behaved as functional or pseudogenic, an earlier analysis of fewer than 750 of the donors relied on high-throughput TCR beta sequencing. Alongside the repertoire data, information on donor age, sex, ethnicity and CMV serostatus was compiled. A later genetic analysis took genome-wide SNP genotypes for about three fifths of the 666 donors and used that subset as a discovery cohort. Every discovery cohort repertoire had been produced on one sequencing platform. Both class I and class II loci were covered by HLA typing, at four-digit resolution. Typing coverage varied by locus: 629-630 donors for A, B, C, DRB1 and DQB1; approximately 500 for DQA1; over 600 for DPA1; roughly 470 for DPB1. Roughly 5 DR-DQ haplotypes were handled as single units for association and clustering, since linkage in the cohort was strong. Among about 400 genotyped donors of the cohort, an average of around 250,000 unique TCR beta nucleotide sequences was sequenced per donor, of which roughly 17% were non-productive. What the work shows at the level of the full study, not this receptor alone: Three of the identified cytomegalovirus-associated TCR beta chains were confirmed in vitro to be specific for cytomegalovirus antigens. In an earlier analysis of around 600 of the donors, most TCR beta V segments were observed in productive rearrangements about 87% or about 30% of the time, broadly matching IMGT annotations. The cohort was sequenced for TCR beta chains only, and without alpha or paired-chain data the features that could be detected were limited. The only immune exposure information available for the cohort was CMV serostatus. A further reported finding was that TCR beta sequences accurately predicted the HLA-A and HLA-B alleles for most subjects in the first cohort. Compared with equally common non-associated chains, HLA-associated TCR beta chains in a later analysis were more clonally expanded and had lower generation probabilities. Because the 87-base-pair reads could not distinguish some IMGT-functional V segments, including TRBV6-2 and TRBV6-3, those segments were excluded. A later genetic analysis associated a missense DCLRE1C variant with V-gene and J-gene trimming of TCR beta chains, and an independent cohort replicated the association. A cluster of highly shared sequence variants was judged likely to represent a technical artifact of the sequencing pipeline. Several of the top co-occurrence clusters appeared to be linked to parvovirus B19, influenza, CMV and Epstein-Barr virus, according to a later analysis. The presence/absence analyses assumed that sequencing depth was roughly uniform across donors, and that assumption may not be true. In a later analysis, more than 15,000 TCR beta sequences were associated with specific HLA alleles at a false discovery rate of 0.05. Linkage disequilibrium might explain the correlated functional status among segregating V segments, but an unknown experimental factor could not be ruled out. Compared with the roughly 670-donor mean, donors in an Asian-associated ancestry cluster had fewer N-insertions in productive TCRs, according to a later genetic analysis. Because some donors lacked HLA typing at each locus, the association tests relied only on the typed subset. The authors suggested that the approach could potentially be generalized to other disease states and immunological phenotypes. In a later analysis, most CMV-associated TCR beta chains were found to appear HLA-restricted, with HLA associations seemingly driven largely by CMV exposure. In the study, some 160 TCR beta chains were listed as associated with cytomegalovirus. In a later analysis, TCR association rates were found to vary across HLA loci, with the most associated TCRs seen for DRB1 alleles and the fewest for HLA-C alleles. In both the original and validation cohorts, the classifier was reported to diagnose cytomegalovirus status with high specificity and sensitivity. Seventeen rarely observed V segments, including chromosome 9 orphons, were excluded from the earlier analysis of approximately 600 of the donors because counts were too low. Across donors, most TCR sequences were observed very rarely, whereas some public TCRs were present in many individuals. When HLA alleles, especially DR and DQ, strongly co-occurred, TCR associations were difficult to assign to individual alleles.

The cohort comprised hundreds of healthy bone marrow donors. All cohort members were sampled while nominally healthy, although unrecorded immune exposures were likely present. The donor tested CMV seropositive, placing the donor among the approximately 290 seropositive members of the cohort. Each donor provided a peripheral blood sample, and peripheral blood mononuclear cells were used for TCR beta sequencing. The Qiagen DNeasy Blood Extraction Kit was used to extract genomic DNA from the blood cell samples. This clone was recorded a few times. It lacks a known antigen. No quality values exist for individual bases; no much larger clone is one base distant. The protocol used for the library was the immunoSEQ multiplex PCR assay. For the multiplex PCR, a mixture combining 60 forward primers for TCR Vbeta segments and 13 reverse primers for TCR Jbeta segments was used. A multiplex PCR assay on genomic DNA amplified the CDR3 region of rearranged TCR beta genes. On the Illumina HiSeq System, the amplified TCR beta libraries were sequenced as 87-base-pair reads. The study's own analysis went as follows. In a later analysis, tens of millions of unique TCR beta chains were counted across the approximately 640 repertoires, and about 10 million of these chains were shared by at least two donors. To remove PCR and sequencing errors, raw reads were error-corrected and collapsed into unique sequences using a nearest-neighbor algorithm that merged closely related sequences. To assign V, D and J gene segments, CDR3 sequences were aligned to IMGT reference sequences. Each retained sequence needed at least a six-nucleotide match to both a V gene segment and a J gene segment. A rearrangement counted as productive if the CDR3 had no stop codons and remained in frame with V and J, and every other rearrangement counted as non-productive. Following IMGT convention, CDR3 was defined as the stretch from the second conserved V-encoded cysteine up to the conserved J-encoded phenylalanine. The earlier analysis of fewer than 700 of the donors excluded sequences that lacked an unambiguous match to a single V gene segment. In an earlier analysis of some 590 of the donors, a V segment was called functional when productive rearrangements were above 56.7%, and segregating when the standard deviation between donors exceeded 5%. A statistical classification framework was developed to diagnose cytomegalovirus status using the catalog of TCR beta chain sequences. In a later analysis, V and J genes were assigned by comparing TCR nucleotide sequences against IMGT/GENE-DB human TR gene sequences. The TCRdist pipeline was used in a later analysis to assign CDR3 sequences and most-parsimonious VDJ recombination scenarios. A later analysis defined each TCR beta chain by its CDR3 amino acid sequence plus V-gene family, and excluded reads lacking a unique V-gene family. A later analysis removed 592 highly shared, low-generation-probability nucleotide sequences to deal with suspected cross-contamination and a sequencing artifact. A later analysis calculated a clonal expansion index for each public chain from normalized within-repertoire ranks of inferred template counts. Generation probabilities in a later analysis came from a VDJ recombination model fitted to out-of-frame rearrangements, and those results were checked against IGoR. A later analysis scored TCR-TCR, TCR-HLA and TCR-CMV co-occurrence with hypergeometric tests, applying a repertoire-size bias correction to TCR pairs. To estimate false discovery rates, a later analysis permuted the HLA or CMV assignments 20 times. In a later analysis, co-occurring TCRs were grouped with DBSCAN, and TCRdist sequence similarity was added when clustering was performed within HLA-allele-positive subsets. Repertoires with fewer than 30,000 or more than 120,000 public chains, plus five repertoires with anomalous nucleotide sharing, were excluded from co-occurrence clustering. TCRdb mirrors the immuneACCESS table, restricted to in-frame sequences. Some clones are absent from its copies; in checked studies, under half trace to an unresolved V gene, and the reason for the others is unknown. For V, J and clone size, that table is used; D and trimming come from the DNA. This sample gives 60,000 to 70,000 clones in total; around four fifths of them show up just once. 5% of the sample lies in the top ten.

CDR1 and CDR2 are drawn from the germline V gene (reference sequence): MNHEY, SMNVEV. The CDR3 runs 14 amino acids, cysteine and phenylalanine included. Of all the DNA, just the CDR3 is kept, 42 bases in frame from base 1. V is clipped by 5 bases and J by 1 base, and the sequence between their germline boundaries is 10 bases long. This TCR was sampled from a male donor in good health and CMV-seropositive. The specimen was PBMCs. The chain is assembled from TRBV27 and TRBJ2-3; the D gene identity is not certain. CDR3 reads: CASSPGLGTDTQYF. The nucleotide sequence is TGTGCCAGCAGTCCGGGTTTGGGCACAGATACGCAGTATTTT.